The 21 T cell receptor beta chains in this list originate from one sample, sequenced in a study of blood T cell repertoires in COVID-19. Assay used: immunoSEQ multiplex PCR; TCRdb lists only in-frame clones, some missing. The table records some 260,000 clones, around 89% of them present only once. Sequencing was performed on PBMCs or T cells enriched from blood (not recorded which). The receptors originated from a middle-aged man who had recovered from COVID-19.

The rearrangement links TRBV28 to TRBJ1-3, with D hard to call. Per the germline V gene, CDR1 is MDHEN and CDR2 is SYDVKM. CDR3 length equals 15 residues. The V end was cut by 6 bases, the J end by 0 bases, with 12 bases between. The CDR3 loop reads CASSRPPSSGNTIYF. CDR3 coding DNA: TGTGCCAGCAGCCGCCCCCCGAGCTCTGGAAACACCATATATTTT.

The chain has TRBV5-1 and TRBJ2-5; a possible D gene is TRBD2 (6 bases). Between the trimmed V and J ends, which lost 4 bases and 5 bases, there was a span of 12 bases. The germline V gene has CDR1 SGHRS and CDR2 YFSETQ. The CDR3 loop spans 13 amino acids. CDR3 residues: CASSRESRETQYF. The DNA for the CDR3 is TGCGCCAGCAGCCGGGAGTCCCGGGAGACCCAGTACTTC.

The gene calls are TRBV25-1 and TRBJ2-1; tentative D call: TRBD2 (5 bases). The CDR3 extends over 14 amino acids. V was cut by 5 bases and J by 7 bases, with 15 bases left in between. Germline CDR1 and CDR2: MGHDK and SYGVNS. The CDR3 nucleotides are TGTGCCAGCAGTCTCCCGAAGAGGGTTAATGAGCAGTTCTTC. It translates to CASSLPKRVNEQFF.

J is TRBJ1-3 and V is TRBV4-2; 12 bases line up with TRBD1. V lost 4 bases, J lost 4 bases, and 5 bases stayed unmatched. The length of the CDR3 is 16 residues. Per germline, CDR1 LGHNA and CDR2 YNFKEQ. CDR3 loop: CASSPGTGGFGNTIYF. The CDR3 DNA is TGTGCCAGCAGCCCGGGGACAGGGGGCTTCGGAAACACCATATATTTT.

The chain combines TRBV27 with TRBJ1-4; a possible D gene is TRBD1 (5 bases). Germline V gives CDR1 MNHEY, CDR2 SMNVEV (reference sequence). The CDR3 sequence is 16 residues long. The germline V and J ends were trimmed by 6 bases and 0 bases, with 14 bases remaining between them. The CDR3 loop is CASRKRRAATNEKLFF. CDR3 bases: TGTGCCAGCAGAAAGCGCAGGGCAGCAACTAATGAAAAACTGTTTTTT. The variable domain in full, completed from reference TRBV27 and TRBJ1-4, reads EAQVTQNPRYLITVTGKKLTVTCSQNMNHEYMSWYRQDPGLGLRQIYYSMNVEVTDKGDVPEGYKVSRKEKRNFPLILESPSPNQTSLYFCASRKRRAATNEKLFFGSGTQLSVL.

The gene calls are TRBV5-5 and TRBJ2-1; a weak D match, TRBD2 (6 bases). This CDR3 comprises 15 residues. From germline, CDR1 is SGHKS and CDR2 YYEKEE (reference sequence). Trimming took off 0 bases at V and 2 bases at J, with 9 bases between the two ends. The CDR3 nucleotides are TGTGCCAGCAGCTTGGGGCTAGCGACCTACAATGAGCAGTTCTTC. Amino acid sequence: CASSLGLATYNEQFF.

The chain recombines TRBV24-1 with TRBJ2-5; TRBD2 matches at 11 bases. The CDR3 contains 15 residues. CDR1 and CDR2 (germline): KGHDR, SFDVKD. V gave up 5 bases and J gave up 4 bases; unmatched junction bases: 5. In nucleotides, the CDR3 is TGTGCCACCAGTGGCTCTAGCGGGGGGACAGAGACCCAGTACTTC. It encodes CATSGSSGGTETQYF.

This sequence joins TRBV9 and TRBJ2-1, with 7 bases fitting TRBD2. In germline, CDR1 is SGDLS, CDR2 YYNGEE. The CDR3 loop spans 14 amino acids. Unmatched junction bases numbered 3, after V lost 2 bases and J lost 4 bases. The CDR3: CASSVTSRYNEQFF. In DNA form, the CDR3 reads TGTGCCAGCAGCGTGACTAGCAGGTACAATGAGCAGTTCTTC. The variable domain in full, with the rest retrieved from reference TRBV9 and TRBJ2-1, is DSGVTQTPKHLITATGQRVTLRCSPRSGDLSVYWYQQSLDQGLQFLIQYYNGEERAKGNILERFSAQQFPDLHSELNLSSLELGDSALYFCASSVTSRYNEQFFGPGTRLTVL.

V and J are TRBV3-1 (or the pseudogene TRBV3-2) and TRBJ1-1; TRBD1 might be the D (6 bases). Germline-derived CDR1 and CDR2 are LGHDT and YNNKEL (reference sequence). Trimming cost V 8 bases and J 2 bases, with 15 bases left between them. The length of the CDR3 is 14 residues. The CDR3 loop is CASALETGNTEAFF. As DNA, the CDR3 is TGTGCCAGCGCTTTAGAGACAGGAAACACTGAAGCTTTCTTT.

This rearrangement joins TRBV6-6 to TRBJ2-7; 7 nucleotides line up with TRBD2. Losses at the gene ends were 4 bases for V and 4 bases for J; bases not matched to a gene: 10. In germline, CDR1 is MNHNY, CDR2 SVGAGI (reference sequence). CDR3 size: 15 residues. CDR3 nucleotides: TGTGCCAGCAGTTCCCGGACCTGGGAGGGGTACGAGCAGTACTTC. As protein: CASSSRTWEGYEQYF.

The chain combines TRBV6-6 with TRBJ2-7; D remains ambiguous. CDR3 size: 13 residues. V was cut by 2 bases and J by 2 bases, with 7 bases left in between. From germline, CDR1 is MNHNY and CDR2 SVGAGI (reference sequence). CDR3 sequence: CASSYSRAYEQYF. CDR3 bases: TGTGCCAGCAGTTACAGCCGTGCCTACGAGCAGTACTTC.

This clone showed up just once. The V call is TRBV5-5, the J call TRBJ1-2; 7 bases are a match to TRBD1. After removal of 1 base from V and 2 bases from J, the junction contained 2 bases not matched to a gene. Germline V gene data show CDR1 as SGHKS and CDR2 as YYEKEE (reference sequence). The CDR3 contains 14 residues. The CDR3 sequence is CASSLTGENYGYTF. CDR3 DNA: TGTGCCAGCAGCTTGACAGGGGAGAACTATGGCTACACCTTC.

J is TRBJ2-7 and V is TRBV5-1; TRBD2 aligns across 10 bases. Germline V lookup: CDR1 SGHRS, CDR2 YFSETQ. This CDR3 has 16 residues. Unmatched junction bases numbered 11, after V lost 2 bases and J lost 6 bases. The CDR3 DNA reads TGCGCCAGCAGCTTTTCTTCGGCTAGCGGGAGCCGCGAGCAGTACTTC. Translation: CASSFSSASGSREQYF.

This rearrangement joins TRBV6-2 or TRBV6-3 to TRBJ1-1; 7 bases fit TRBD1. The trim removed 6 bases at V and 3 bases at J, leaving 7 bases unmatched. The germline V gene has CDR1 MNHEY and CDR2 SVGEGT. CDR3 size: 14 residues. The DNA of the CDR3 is TGTGCCAGCAGCCCGGACAGGATTGACACTGAAGCTTTCTTT. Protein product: CASSPDRIDTEAFF.

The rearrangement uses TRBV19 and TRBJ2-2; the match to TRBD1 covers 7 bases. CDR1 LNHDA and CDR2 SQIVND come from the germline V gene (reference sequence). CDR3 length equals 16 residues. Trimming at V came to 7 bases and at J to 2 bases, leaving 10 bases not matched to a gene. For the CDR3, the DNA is TGTGCCAGTAAAATCTCGGGACAGCAAAACACCGGGGAGCTGTTTTTT. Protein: CASKISGQQNTGELFF.

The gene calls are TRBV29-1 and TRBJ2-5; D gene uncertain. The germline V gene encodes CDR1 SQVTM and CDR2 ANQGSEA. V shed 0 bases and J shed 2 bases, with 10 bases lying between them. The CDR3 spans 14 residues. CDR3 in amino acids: CSVEDNRDQETQYF. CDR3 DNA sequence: TGCAGCGTTGAAGATAACAGAGATCAAGAGACCCAGTACTTC.

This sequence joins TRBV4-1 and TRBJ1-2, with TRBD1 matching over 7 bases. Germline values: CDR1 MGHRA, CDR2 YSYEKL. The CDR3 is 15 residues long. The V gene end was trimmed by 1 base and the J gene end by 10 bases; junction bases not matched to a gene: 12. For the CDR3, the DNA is TGCGCCAGCAGCCAAGCTGGTTCACAGGGGAGAATCTACACCTTC. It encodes CASSQAGSQGRIYTF.

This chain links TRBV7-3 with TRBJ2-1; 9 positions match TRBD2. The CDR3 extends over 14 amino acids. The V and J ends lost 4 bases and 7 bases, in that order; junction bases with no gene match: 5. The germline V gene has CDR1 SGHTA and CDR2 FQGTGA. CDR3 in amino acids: CASSSGLAYNEQFF. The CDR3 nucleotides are TGTGCCAGCAGCTCCGGACTAGCGTATAATGAGCAGTTCTTC.

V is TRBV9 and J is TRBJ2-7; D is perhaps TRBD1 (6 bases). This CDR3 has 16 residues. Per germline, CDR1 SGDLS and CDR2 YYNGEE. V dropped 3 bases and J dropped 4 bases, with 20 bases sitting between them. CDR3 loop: CASSAPGGGGLYEQYF. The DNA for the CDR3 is TGTGCCAGCAGCGCCCCTGGAGGTGGGGGCTTATACGAGCAGTACTTC.

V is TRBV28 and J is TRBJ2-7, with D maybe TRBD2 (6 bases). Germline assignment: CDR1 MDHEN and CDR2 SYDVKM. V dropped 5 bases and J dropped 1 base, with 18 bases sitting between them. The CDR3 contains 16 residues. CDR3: CASSPYGLYQSYEQYF. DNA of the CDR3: TGTGCCAGCAGTCCATACGGACTATACCAGTCCTACGAGCAGTACTTC.

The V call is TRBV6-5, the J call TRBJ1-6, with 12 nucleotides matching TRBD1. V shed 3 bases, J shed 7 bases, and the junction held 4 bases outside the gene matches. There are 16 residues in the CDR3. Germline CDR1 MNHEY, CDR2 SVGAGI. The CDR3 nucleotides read TGTGCCAGCAGTTATTTGGGACAGGGGGCGAATTCACCCCTCCACTTT. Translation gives CASSYLGQGANSPLHF.